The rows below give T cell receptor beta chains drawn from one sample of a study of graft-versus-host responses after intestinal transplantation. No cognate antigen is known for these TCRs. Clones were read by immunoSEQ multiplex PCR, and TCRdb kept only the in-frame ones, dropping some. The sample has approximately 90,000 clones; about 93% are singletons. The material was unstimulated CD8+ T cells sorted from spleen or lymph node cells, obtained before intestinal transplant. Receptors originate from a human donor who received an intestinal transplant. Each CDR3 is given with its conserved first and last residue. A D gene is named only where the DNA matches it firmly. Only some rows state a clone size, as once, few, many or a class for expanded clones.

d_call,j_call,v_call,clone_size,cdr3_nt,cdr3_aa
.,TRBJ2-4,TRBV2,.,TGTGCCAGCAGTGAAAGGGTCGGGGGGCGAGAAAACATTCAGTACTTC,CASSERVGGRENIQYF
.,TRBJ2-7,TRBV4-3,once,TGCGCCAGCAGCCAAGATTGGAGAAGCCCTCACTACGAGCAGTACTTC,CASSQDWRSPHYEQYF
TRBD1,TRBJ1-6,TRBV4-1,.,TGCGCCAGCAGCCCCCGAGGAGACAGGGGGAATTCACCCCTCCACTTT,CASSPRGDRGNSPLHF
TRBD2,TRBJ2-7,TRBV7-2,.,TGTGCCAGCAGTTCACCGGGACTAGCTTCTGTCCCCTACGAGCAGTACTTC,CASSSPGLASVPYEQYF
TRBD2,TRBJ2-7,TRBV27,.,TGTGCCAGCAGAATTTCTAGCGGGGGGAGCTCCTACGAGCAGTACTTC,CASRISSGGSSYEQYF
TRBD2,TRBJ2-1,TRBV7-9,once,TGTGCCAGCAGTTACCTAACTAGCGTCTTTAAGGGTGAGCAGTTCTTC,CASSYLTSVFKGEQFF
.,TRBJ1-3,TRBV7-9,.,TGTGCCAGCAGCCCCCCCGGGGCTGGAAACACCATATATTTT,CASSPPGAGNTIYF
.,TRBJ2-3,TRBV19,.,TGTGCCAGTAGTATCACGGGTTCCACAGATACGCAGTATTTT,CASSITGSTDTQYF
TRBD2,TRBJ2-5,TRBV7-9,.,TGTGCCAGCAGCTTTTCCGGTAGCGGGGGCCAAGAGACCCAGTACTTC,CASSFSGSGGQETQYF
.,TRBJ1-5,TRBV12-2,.,TGTGCAAGTCGCTTAGGACACAGGGAGGGTCAGCCCCAGCATTTT,CASRLGHREGQPQHF
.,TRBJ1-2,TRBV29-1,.,TGCAGCGTTGAAGCGGACAGCTTGGTAATCTATGGCTACACCTTC,CSVEADSLVIYGYTF
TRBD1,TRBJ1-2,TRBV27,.,TGTGCCAGCAGTAGGGGACAGGGCTTCGGCTACACCTTC,CASSRGQGFGYTF
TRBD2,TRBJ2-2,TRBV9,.,TGTGCCAGCAGCGGGACTAGCGGGGTTGGGGGGGAGCTGTTTTTT,CASSGTSGVGGELFF
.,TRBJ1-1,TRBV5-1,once,TGCGCCAGCAGCTTACAGGGAAACACTGAAGCTTTCTTT,CASSLQGNTEAFF
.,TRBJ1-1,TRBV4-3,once,TGCGCCAGCAGCCAAGACCCTACGGGGAACACTGAAGCTTTCTTT,CASSQDPTGNTEAFF
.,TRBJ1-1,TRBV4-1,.,TGCGCCAGCAGCCAAGATCTTTTGGACACACAGAACACTGAAGCTTTCTTT,CASSQDLLDTQNTEAFF
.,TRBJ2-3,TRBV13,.,TGTGCCAGCAGCCTTCAGGAGGGCAACACAGATACGCAGTATTTT,CASSLQEGNTDTQYF
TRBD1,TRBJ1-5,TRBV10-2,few,TGCGCCAGCAGTGCCGGGACAGGGGACCAGCCCCAGCATTTT,CASSAGTGDQPQHF
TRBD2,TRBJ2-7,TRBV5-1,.,TGCGCCAGCAGCTTGGACATAGCGGGCTACGAGCAGTACTTC,CASSLDIAGYEQYF
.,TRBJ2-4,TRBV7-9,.,TGTGCCAGCGGGCGGGGGGACAGATCCAAAAACATTCAGTACTTC,CASGRGDRSKNIQYF
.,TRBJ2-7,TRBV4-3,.,TGCGCCAGCAGCCAAGAGAAGGACACCCAGTTCTACGAGCAGTACTTC,CASSQEKDTQFYEQYF
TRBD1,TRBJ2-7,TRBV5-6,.,TGTGCCAGCAGTCTGGGGACAGGGGTTTACTACGAGCAGTACTTC,CASSLGTGVYYEQYF
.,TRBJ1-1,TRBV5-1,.,TGCGCCACCCGAGGGGGGGGCACTGAAGCTTTCTTT,CATRGGGTEAFF
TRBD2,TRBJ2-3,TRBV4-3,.,TGCGCCAGCAGCCAAGAGATGGGACTAGCGGGGGTATTTACAGATACGCAGTATTTT,CASSQEMGLAGVFTDTQYF
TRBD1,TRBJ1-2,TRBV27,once,TGTGCCAGCAGTTTAGACAGGGGGCAGAATGGCTACACCTTC,CASSLDRGQNGYTF
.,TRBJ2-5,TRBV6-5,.,TGTGCCAGCAGTTACGGGGGGGCGAAGAGTGAGACCCAGTACTTC,CASSYGGAKSETQYF
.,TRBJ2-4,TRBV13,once,TGTGCCAGCAGCTTAGAAGGAGGCATTCAGTACTTC,CASSLEGGIQYF
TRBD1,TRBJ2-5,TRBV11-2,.,TGTGCCAGCAGCCCTTGGACAGGGGGCGTGGGAGAGACCCAGTACTTC,CASSPWTGGVGETQYF
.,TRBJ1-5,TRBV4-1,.,TGCGCCAGCAGCCACCCAGGGAGCAATCAGCCCCAGCATTTT,CASSHPGSNQPQHF
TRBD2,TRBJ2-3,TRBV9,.,TGTGCCAGCAGCTTAATACTAGCGGGGGTGGGAGATACGCAGTATTTT,CASSLILAGVGDTQYF
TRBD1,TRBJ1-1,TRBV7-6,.,TGTGCCAGCAGCTTCTTTACAGGGGACACTGAAGCTTTCTTT,CASSFFTGDTEAFF
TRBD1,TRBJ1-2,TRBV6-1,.,TGTGCCAGCAGCTATACCCGACAGGGAGTCTATGGCTACACCTTC,CASSYTRQGVYGYTF
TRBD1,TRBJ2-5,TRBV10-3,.,TGTGCCATAGGGGGCAACGGTGGGACGGATTCCCTTCAGTACTTC,CAIGGNGGTDSLQYF
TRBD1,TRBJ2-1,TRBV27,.,TGTGCCAGCAGTCTAGGGGGCCATGAGCAGTTCTTC,CASSLGGHEQFF
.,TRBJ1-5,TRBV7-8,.,TGTGCCAGCAGCTTAGACCACACGCAAAGTCAGCCCCAGCATTTT,CASSLDHTQSQPQHF
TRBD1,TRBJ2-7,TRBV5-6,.,TGTGCCAGCAGCACGGACAGGGGCAACGACGAGCAGTACTTC,CASSTDRGNDEQYF
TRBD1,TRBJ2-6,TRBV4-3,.,TGCGCCAGCAGCCAAGATCTCGGGACAGGCCCGTCTGGGGCCAACGTCCTGACTTTC,CASSQDLGTGPSGANVLTF
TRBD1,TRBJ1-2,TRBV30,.,TGTGCCTGGAGAAGACAGGGGGATGGCTACACCTTC,CAWRRQGDGYTF
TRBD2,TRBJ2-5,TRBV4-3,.,TGCGCCAGCAGCCTTGGGACTAGCGGGAGCCAAGAGACCCAGTACTTC,CASSLGTSGSQETQYF
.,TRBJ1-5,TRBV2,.,TGTGCCAGCAGAGCAGGGGACCAGCCCCAGCATTTT,CASRAGDQPQHF
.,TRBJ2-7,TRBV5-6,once,TGTGCCAGCAGCTTAGGGGACACCTCCTACGAGCAGTACTTC,CASSLGDTSYEQYF
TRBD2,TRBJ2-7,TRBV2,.,TGTGCCAGTTTCGGGGGGTACGAGCAGTACTTC,CASFGGYEQYF
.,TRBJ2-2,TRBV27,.,TGTGCCAGCAGTTTAACAGGGTCGAACACCGGGGAGCTGTTTTTT,CASSLTGSNTGELFF
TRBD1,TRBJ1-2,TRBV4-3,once,TGCGCCAGCAGCCAAACTCTACCTTCGACAGGGTCCTCCTACTATGGCTACACCTTC,CASSQTLPSTGSSYYGYTF
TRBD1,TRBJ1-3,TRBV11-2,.,TGTGCCAGCAGCTTCGGGACAGGCCCTGGAAACACCATATATTTT,CASSFGTGPGNTIYF
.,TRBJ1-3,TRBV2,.,TGTGCCAGCAGTGAGCGGGATGGCTCTGGAAACACCATATATTTT,CASSERDGSGNTIYF
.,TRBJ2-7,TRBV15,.,TGTGCCACCAGCAGGGGGGAGGGGGTGGGGGAGCAGTACTTC,CATSRGEGVGEQYF
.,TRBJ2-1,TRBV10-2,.,TGCGCCAGCAGTGAGGCGAGCCCAGTAGCGCCGGGGTACAATGAGCAGTTCTTC,CASSEASPVAPGYNEQFF
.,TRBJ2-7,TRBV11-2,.,TGTGCCAGCAGCTTTTCAGAAACCTACGAGCAGTACTTC,CASSFSETYEQYF
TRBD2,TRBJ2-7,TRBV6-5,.,TGTGCCAGCAAAGAACCGGGACTAGATACGAGCGAGCAGTACTTC,CASKEPGLDTSEQYF
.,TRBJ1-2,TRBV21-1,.,TGTGCCAGCAGCATTTACAGGGAGAAGAACTATGGCTACACCTTC,CASSIYREKNYGYTF
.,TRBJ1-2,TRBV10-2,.,TGCGCCAGCAGTGAGTCTACAGGGCGAGGCTACACCTTC,CASSESTGRGYTF
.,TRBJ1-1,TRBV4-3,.,TGCGCCAGCAGCCAAGATGGGGCAGGGGAAGCTTTCTTT,CASSQDGAGEAFF